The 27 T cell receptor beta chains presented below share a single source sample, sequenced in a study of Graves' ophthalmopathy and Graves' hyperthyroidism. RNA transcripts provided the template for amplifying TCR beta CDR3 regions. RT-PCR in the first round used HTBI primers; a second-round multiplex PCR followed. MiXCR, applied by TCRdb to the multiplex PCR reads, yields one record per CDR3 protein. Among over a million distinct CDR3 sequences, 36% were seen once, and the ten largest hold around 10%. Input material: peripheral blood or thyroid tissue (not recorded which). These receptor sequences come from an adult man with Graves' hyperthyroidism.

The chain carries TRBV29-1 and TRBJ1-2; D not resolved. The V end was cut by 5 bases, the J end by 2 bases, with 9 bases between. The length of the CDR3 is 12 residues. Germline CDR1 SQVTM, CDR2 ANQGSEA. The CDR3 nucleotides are TGCAGCGTTCCTTGGCGAAACTATGGCTACACCTTC. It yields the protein CSVPWRNYGYTF.

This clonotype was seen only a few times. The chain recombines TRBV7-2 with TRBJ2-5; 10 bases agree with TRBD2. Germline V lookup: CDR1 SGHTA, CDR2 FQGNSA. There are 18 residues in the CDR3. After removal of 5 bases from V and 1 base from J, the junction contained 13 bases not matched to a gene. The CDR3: CASSQGPLAGVTQETQYF. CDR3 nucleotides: TGTGCCAGCAGCCAAGGCCCGCTAGCGGGGGTGACCCAAGAGACCCAGTACTTC.

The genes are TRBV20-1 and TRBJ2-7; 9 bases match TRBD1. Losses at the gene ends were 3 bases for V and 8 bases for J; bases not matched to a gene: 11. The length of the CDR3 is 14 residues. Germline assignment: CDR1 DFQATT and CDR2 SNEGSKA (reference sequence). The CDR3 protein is CSASPRDRVTKQYF. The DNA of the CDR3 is TGCAGTGCTAGTCCCAGGGACAGGGTCACTAAGCAGTACTTC.

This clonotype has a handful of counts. CDR3 bases: TGTGCCAGCAGTCAGTACTGGGGGGCGGACTATGGCTACACCTTC. Protein product: CASSQYWGADYGYTF. The chain uses TRBV27 and TRBJ1-2, with a weak D call TRBD1 (6 bases). Trimming took off 5 bases at V and 3 bases at J, with 16 bases between the two ends. Germline-derived CDR1 and CDR2 are MNHEY and SMNVEV (reference sequence). The length of the CDR3 is 15 residues.

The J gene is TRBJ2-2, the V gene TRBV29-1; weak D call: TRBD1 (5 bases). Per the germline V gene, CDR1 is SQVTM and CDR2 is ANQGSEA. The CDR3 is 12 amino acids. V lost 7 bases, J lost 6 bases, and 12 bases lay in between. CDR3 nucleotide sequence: TGCAGCGCCGGCAGGGCAGCCGGGGAGCTGTTTTTT. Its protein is CSAGRAAGELFF.

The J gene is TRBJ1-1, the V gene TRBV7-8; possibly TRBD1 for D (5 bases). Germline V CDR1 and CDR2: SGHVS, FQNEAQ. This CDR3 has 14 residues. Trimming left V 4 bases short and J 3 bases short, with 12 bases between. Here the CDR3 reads CASSSDKGHTEAFF. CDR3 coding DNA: TGTGCCAGCAGCTCGGACAAGGGACACACTGAAGCTTTCTTT.

As DNA, the CDR3 is TGTGCCACCAGCAGAGCGCGGACTAGCGGGAGAGGGGGCACAGATACGCAGTATTTT. Protein sequence: CATSRARTSGRGGTDTQYF. V and J are TRBV15 and TRBJ2-3; 13 nucleotides align to TRBD2. CDR1 is LNHNV and CDR2 is YYDKDF in the germline V gene (reference sequence). J was trimmed by 1 base and V by 1 base; bases with no gene match: 8. The CDR3 runs 19 residues.

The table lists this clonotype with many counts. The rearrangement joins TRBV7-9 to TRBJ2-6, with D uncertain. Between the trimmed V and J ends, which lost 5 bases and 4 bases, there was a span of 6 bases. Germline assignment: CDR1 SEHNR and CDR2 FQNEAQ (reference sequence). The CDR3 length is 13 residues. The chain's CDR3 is CASSPVGANVLTF. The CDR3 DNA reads TGTGCCAGCAGCCCCGTGGGGGCCAACGTCCTGACTTTC.

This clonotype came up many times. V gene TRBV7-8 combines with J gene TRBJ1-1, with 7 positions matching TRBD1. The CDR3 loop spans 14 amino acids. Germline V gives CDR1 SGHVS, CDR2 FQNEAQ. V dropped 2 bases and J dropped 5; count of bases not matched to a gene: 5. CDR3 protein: CASSLSTGVTEAFF. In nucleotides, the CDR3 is TGTGCCAGCAGCTTATCTACAGGGGTTACTGAAGCTTTCTTT.

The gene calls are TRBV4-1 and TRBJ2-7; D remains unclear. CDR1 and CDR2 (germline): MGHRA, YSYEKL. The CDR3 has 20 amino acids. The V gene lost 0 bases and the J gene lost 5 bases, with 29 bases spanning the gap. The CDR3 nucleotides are TGCGCCAGCAGCCAAGACCTACCTACCTATGTCGCCCCATCTCTGAACGAGCAGTACTTC. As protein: CASSQDLPTYVAPSLNEQYF.

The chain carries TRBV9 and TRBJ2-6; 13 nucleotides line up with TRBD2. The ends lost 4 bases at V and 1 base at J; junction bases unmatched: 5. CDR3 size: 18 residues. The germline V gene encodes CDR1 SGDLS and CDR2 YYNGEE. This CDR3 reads CASSRTSGGPSGANVLTF. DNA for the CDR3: TGTGCCAGCAGCCGGACTAGCGGGGGTCCTTCTGGGGCCAACGTCCTGACTTTC.

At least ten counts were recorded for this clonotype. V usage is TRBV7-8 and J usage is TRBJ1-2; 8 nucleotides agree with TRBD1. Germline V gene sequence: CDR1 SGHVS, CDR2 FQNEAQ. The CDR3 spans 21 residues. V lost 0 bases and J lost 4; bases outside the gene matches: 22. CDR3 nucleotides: TGTGCCAGCAGCTTAGCTAACTTGGGACGACAGGGGACCGAACTCGGCTATGGCTACACCTTC. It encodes CASSLANLGRQGTELGYGYTF. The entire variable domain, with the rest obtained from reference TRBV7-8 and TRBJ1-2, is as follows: GAGVSQSPRYKVAKRGQDVALRCDPISGHVSLFWYQQALGQGPEFLTYFQNEAQLDKSGLPSDRFFAERPEGSVSTLKIQRTQQEDSAVYLCASSLANLGRQGTELGYGYTFGSGTRLTVV.

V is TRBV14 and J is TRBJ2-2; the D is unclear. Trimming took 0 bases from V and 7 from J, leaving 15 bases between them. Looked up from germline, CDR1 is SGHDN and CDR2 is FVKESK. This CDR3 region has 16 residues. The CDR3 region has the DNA TGTGCCAGCAGCCAAGATCAGTCTGGGGTTGGCGGGGAGCTGTTTTTT. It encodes CASSQDQSGVGGELFF.

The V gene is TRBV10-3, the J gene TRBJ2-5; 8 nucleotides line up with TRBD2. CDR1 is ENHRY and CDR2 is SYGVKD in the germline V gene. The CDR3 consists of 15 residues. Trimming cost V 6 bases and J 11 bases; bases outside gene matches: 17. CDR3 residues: CAISQPGLDQGTQYF. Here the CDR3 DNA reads TGTGCCATCAGCCAGCCGGGACTAGATCAGGGTACGCAGTACTTC.

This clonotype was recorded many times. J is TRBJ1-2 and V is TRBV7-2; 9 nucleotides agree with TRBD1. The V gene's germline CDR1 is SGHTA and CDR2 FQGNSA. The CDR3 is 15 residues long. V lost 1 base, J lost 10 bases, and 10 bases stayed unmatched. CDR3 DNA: TGTGCCAGCAGCTTAGGATCGGGACAGGGAAACTACTACACCTTC. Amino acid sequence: CASSLGSGQGNYYTF.

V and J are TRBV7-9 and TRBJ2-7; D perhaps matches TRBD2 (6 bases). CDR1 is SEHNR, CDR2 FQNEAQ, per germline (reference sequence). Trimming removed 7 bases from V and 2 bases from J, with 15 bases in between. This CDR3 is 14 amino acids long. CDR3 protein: CASTHRGSTYEQYF. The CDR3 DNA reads TGTGCCAGCACCCACCGGGGGTCTACCTACGAGCAGTACTTC.

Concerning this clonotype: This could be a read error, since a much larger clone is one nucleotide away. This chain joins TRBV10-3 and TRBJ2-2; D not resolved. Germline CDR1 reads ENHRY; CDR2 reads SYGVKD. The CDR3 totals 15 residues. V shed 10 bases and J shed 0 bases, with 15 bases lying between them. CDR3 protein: CATIRIETNTGELFF. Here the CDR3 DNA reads TGTGCCACCATTCGCATCGAAACGAACACCGGGGAGCTGTTTTTT.

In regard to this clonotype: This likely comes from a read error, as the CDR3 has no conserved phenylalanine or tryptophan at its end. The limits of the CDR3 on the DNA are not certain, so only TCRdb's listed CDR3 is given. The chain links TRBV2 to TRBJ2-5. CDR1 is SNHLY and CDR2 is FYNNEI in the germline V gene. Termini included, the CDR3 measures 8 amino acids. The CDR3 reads CASVGSNN.

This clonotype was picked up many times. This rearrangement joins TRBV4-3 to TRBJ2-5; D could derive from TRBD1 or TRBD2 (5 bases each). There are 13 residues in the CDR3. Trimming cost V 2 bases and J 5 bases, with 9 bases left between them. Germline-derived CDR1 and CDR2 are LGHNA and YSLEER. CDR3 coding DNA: TGCGCCAGCAGCCAAAGCAGGGAGGAGACCCAGTACTTC. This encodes CASSQSREETQYF.

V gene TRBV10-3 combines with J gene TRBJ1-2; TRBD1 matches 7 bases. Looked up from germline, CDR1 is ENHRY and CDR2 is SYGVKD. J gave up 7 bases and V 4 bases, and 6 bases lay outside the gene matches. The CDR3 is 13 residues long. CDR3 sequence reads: CAISATGASGYTF. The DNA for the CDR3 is TGTGCCATCAGTGCAACAGGGGCTTCTGGCTACACCTTC.

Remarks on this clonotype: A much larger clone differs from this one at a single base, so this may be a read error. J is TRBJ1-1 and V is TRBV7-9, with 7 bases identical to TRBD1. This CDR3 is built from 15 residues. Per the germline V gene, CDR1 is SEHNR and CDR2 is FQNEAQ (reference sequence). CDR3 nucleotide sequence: TGTGCCAGCAGCTTAAGGGACAGCGGGCTCACTGAAGCTTCCTTT. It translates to CASSLRDSGLTEASF. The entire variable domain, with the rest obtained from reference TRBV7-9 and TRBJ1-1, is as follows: DTGVSQNPRHKITKRGQNVTFRCDPISEHNRLYWYRQTLGQGPEFLTYFQNEAQLEKSRLLSDRFSAERPKGSFSTLEIQRTEQGDSAMYLCASSLRDSGLTEASFGQGTRLTVV.

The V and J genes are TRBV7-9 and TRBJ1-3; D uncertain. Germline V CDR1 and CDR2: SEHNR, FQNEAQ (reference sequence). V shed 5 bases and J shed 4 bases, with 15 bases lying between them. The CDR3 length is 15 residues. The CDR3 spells CASSTDGRWGNTIYF. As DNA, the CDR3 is TGTGCCAGCAGCACGGACGGCCGATGGGGAAACACCATATATTTT.

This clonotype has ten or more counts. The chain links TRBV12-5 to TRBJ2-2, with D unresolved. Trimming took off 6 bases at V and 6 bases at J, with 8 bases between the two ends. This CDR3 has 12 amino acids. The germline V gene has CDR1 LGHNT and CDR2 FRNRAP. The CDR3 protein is CASGLGPGELFF. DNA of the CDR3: TGTGCTAGTGGCTTAGGACCCGGGGAGCTGTTTTTT.

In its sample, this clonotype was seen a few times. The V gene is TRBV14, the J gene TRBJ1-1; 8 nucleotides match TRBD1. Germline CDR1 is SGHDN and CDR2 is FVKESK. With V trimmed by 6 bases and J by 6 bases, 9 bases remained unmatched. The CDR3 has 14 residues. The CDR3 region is CASSGGQAGSEAFF. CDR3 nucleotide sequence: TGTGCCAGCAGTGGGGGACAGGCGGGCTCTGAAGCTTTCTTT.

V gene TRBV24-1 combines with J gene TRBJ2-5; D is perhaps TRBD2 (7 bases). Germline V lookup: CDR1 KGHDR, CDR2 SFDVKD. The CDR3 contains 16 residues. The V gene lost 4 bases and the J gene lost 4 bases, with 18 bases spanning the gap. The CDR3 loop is CATSDPAGGGVETQYF. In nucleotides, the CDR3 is TGTGCCACCAGTGACCCTGCAGGCGGGGGCGTAGAGACCCAGTACTTC.

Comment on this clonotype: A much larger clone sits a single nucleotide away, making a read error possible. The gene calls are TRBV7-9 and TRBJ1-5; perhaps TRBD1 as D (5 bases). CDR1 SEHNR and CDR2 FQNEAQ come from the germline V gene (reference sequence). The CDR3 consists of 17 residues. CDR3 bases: TGCGCCAGCAGCCAAGACGTTGGGGGAAATAGCAATCAGTCCCAGCATTTT. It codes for CASSQDVGGNSNQSQHF.

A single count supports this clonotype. Here the CDR3 reads CASSYQLASDFYEQYF. The CDR3 region has the DNA TGTGCCAGCAGTTACCAACTAGCTTCAGACTTCTACGAGCAGTACTTC. The V gene is TRBV12-3 or TRBV12-4, the J gene TRBJ2-7; D possibly corresponds to TRBD2 (6 bases). CDR3 length: 16 amino acids. The V and J ends lost 4 bases and 3 bases respectively, with 19 bases between them.